This record concerns one T cell receptor (beta chain) sequence. The record originates from a study of blood T cell repertoires in COVID-19. Study overall: From T cells, B-cell-depleted T cells, or PBMCs came the material, which was cDNA or gDNA.

Germline V gives CDR1 SGHNT, CDR2 YENEEA. This CDR3 has 13 amino acids. V lost 5 bases to trimming and J lost 8 bases, with 10 bases between them. Followed longitudinally, the Seattle patients had been enrolled during active infection. The authors' processing: The assay estimated nucleated cells by amplifying reference gene primers. Here immunoSEQ multiplex PCR was the method, and the copy in TCRdb shows in-frame clones only, minus some. D and trimming come from the DNA, and the V and J calls and clone size come from that table. The table has roughly 130,000 clones, 88% seen once. The sequencing sample was made of peripheral blood. The receptor was derived from a human donor with COVID-19, enrolled during active disease. The donor label of this sample is uncertain. The chain recombines TRBV11-3 with TRBJ1-6; D is possibly TRBD1 (6 bases). CDR3 in amino acids: CASSQGQYSPLHF. CDR3 DNA sequence: TGTGCCAGCAGCCAAGGACAGTATTCACCCCTCCACTTT. Full variable domain (remainder filled in from reference TRBV11-3 and TRBJ1-6): EAGVVQSPRYKIIEKKQPVAFWCNPISGHNTLYWYLQNLGQGPELLIRYENEEAVDDSQLPKDRFSAERLKGVDSTLKIQPAELGDSAVYLCASSQGQYSPLHFGNGTRLTVT.